By proportion, the clone carrying this T cell receptor (beta chain) is medium-sized (0.01 to 0.1%). Its antigen is unknown. Multiplex PCR amplified the TCR beta CDR3 region. Its first round ran for around 10 cycles with 32 V and 13 J primers. A single record per CDR3 protein comes from TCRdb applying MiXCR to the multiplex PCR reads. The table shows around 5,000 distinct CDR3 sequences, with approximately 22% occurring only once. The data were taken from a study of immune heterogeneity within non-small cell lung tumors. Background on the study: Histologically, several tumors were squamous cell carcinomas and 9 to 10 were non-squamous carcinomas. The remaining 1 tumor was not otherwise specified.

At 550 to 700 ng per sample, bulk tumor genomic DNA provided the template. Surgical sampling yielded several biopsies per primary tumor (spaced far apart). Curative surgery was undertaken by patients, who had untreated, newly diagnosed non-small cell lung cancer. Findings and limits, study-wide: Dominant CDR3 beta clonotypes repeated across a patient's tumor loci, while different loci held unique high-frequency clones.

Germline CDR1 reads SNHLY; CDR2 reads FYNNEI. V lost 0 bases to trimming and J lost 6 bases, with 8 bases between them. The CDR3 length is 13 residues. Material for sequencing was lung tumor tissue. This sequence originates from a woman aged 60 to 75 with non-small cell lung cancer. The chain uses TRBV2 and TRBJ1-1; no firm D call. CDR3 loop: CASSEAREAEAFF. CDR3 in DNA: TGTGCCAGCAGTGAAGCACGGGAGGCTGAAGCTTTCTTT.